This is a list of T cell receptor beta chains from one sample in a study of T-cell memory formation after mild COVID-19. TCRdb reprocessed the 5' RACE reads via MiXCR and lists one record per CDR3 protein. The repertoire holds around 440,000 distinct CDR3 sequences, with 18% as singletons. The sample comprised PBMCs or a T cell subset sorted from them (not recorded which). Source of these receptors: an adult woman who had mild COVID-19 (a few samples of this study predate the infection). Cell type and time point are not known. CDR3s leave out the opening cysteine and the closing phenylalanine or tryptophan. A D gene is named only where the DNA matches it firmly.

CDR3: ASSQGELGLF
D: NA
V: TRBV3-1
J: TRBJ1-4

CDR3: ASSPSGLNNQPQH
D: NA
V: TRBV18
J: TRBJ1-5

CDR3: ASSLDRGLMNTEAF
D: TRBD1
V: TRBV7-9
J: TRBJ1-1

CDR3: ATSDFPPGRKETQY
D: NA
V: TRBV24-1
J: TRBJ2-5

CDR3: SGTSPTGELF
D: TRBD2
V: TRBV20-1
J: TRBJ2-2

CDR3: ASSLLRGLVETQY
D: NA
V: TRBV19
J: TRBJ2-5

CDR3: ASSFLPDSDGQF
D: NA
V: TRBV27
J: TRBJ2-1

CDR3: SARGTSGGPTHNEQF
D: TRBD2
V: TRBV20-1
J: TRBJ2-1

CDR3: AWTTNEKLF
D: NA
V: TRBV30
J: TRBJ1-4

CDR3: ASSLLTGGTNYGYT
D: TRBD1
V: TRBV27
J: TRBJ1-2

CDR3: ASSWRGLEAF
D: NA
V: TRBV5-1
J: TRBJ1-1

CDR3: ASSYIREIYNEQF
D: NA
V: TRBV6-2/TRBV6-3
J: TRBJ2-1

CDR3: ASSSTSEKYNEQF
D: TRBD2
V: TRBV4-3
J: TRBJ2-1

CDR3: ASSVEGSSSYEQY
D: NA
V: TRBV9
J: TRBJ2-7

CDR3: ASSLYQGPNNEQF
D: NA
V: TRBV11-3
J: TRBJ2-1

CDR3: ASSFNDQGANTQY
D: TRBD1
V: TRBV11-2
J: TRBJ2-3

CDR3: ASASTGTGNEKLF
D: TRBD1
V: TRBV9
J: TRBJ1-4

CDR3: ATAASRSQETQY
D: NA
V: TRBV15
J: TRBJ2-5

CDR3: ASSTPGTGDYEQY
D: TRBD1
V: TRBV12-3/TRBV12-4
J: TRBJ2-7

CDR3: ASSLKGLSNRGYT
D: NA
V: TRBV7-9
J: TRBJ1-2

CDR3: ASSYSGQGQETQY
D: TRBD1
V: TRBV6-6
J: TRBJ2-5

CDR3: ASSLRLGGRDYGYT
D: NA
V: TRBV7-8
J: TRBJ1-2

CDR3: SAATLGAQDEQY
D: NA
V: TRBV20-1
J: TRBJ2-7

CDR3: ASSLVGGLGGNEKLF
D: NA
V: TRBV4-1
J: TRBJ1-4

CDR3: ASSYLGTSGTYEQY
D: TRBD2
V: TRBV27
J: TRBJ2-7

CDR3: ASSSMSGLNYGYT
D: NA
V: TRBV28
J: TRBJ1-2

CDR3: SAIGSFLSSGNTIY
D: NA
V: TRBV20-1
J: TRBJ1-3

CDR3: ASSEGQGIYEQY
D: TRBD1
V: TRBV6-1
J: TRBJ2-7

CDR3: ASSQDPYGGVYEQY
D: NA
V: TRBV3-1
J: TRBJ2-7

CDR3: ASSSRTIRNTEAF
D: NA
V: TRBV5-1
J: TRBJ1-1

CDR3: ASSPGEFYGYT
D: NA
V: TRBV12-3/TRBV12-4
J: TRBJ1-2

CDR3: ASSEQDLYGYT
D: NA
V: TRBV25-1
J: TRBJ1-2

CDR3: ASTQGLVETQY
D: NA
V: TRBV7-9
J: TRBJ2-5

CDR3: SARGTSGRNNEQF
D: TRBD2
V: TRBV20-1
J: TRBJ2-1

CDR3: ATSGTGNTGELF
D: TRBD1
V: TRBV5-1
J: TRBJ2-2

CDR3: AWSPGTYGYT
D: NA
V: TRBV30
J: TRBJ1-2

CDR3: ASSQVTAVYEQY
D: NA
V: TRBV4-1
J: TRBJ2-7

CDR3: ASSVGQLNEKLF
D: NA
V: TRBV6-1
J: TRBJ1-4

CDR3: ASSAGTGGVYGYT
D: TRBD1
V: TRBV7-9
J: TRBJ1-2

CDR3: ASSHLSFPAGGGDTQY
D: TRBD2
V: TRBV4-1
J: TRBJ2-3

CDR3: ASSSPAWIRGRLHEQF
D: TRBD1
V: TRBV11-2
J: TRBJ2-1

CDR3: ASSLEQGRRMNTEAF
D: TRBD1
V: TRBV5-6
J: TRBJ1-1

CDR3: AWSVLGGGRGDTQY
D: NA
V: TRBV30
J: TRBJ2-3